Listed here are 32 T cell receptor beta chains from one sample, sequenced in a study of PD-1 blockade in classical Hodgkin lymphoma. Stated time point: cycle 4 day 1 (C4D1), after more than 5 weeks of nivolumab. Every patient experienced relapse after autologous stem cell transplantation, and brentuximab vedotin exposure varied. Sequencing was performed with immunoSEQ multiplex PCR; in TCRdb, only in-frame clones are kept and a portion is missing. The table lists 21,000 or so clones, 75% to 90% of them singletons. Material: peripheral blood mononuclear cells (PBMCs), obtained before the fourth cycle of nivolumab. These receptors were collected from a human donor with classical Hodgkin lymphoma.

The V call is TRBV9, the J call TRBJ2-7; 10 bases fit TRBD1. The germline gives CDR1 SGDLS, CDR2 YYNGEE. Losses at the gene ends were 0 bases for V and 4 bases for J; bases not matched to a gene: 4. The CDR3 spans 15 residues. The CDR3 DNA sequence: TGTGCCAGCAGCGTAGCAGGGACAGGGGATTACGAGCAGTACTTC. The encoded protein is CASSVAGTGDYEQYF.

The chain links TRBV5-1 to TRBJ1-2, with D hard to call. From germline, CDR1 is SGHRS and CDR2 YFSETQ. The CDR3 contains 14 residues. The germline V and J ends were trimmed by 2 bases and 0 bases, with 8 bases remaining between them. The DNA of the CDR3 is TGCGCCAGCAGCTTTGGAGGGTCTAACTATGGCTACACCTTC. Protein product: CASSFGGSNYGYTF. Looking up the rest from reference TRBV5-1 and TRBJ1-2 gives the full variable domain: KAGVTQTPRYLIKTRGQQVTLSCSPISGHRSVSWYQQTPGQGLQFLFEYFSETQRNKGNFPGRFSGRQFSNSRSEMNVSTLELGDSALYLCASSFGGSNYGYTFGSGTRLTVV.

The chain employs TRBV29-1 and TRBJ2-2; D call uncertain. The CDR3 length is 11 residues. V lost 5 bases and J 0 bases, leaving 1 base between the germline ends. CDR1 is SQVTM and CDR2 is ANQGSEA in the germline V gene. The CDR3 DNA is TGCAGCGTTACGAACACCGGGGAGCTGTTTTTT. It yields the protein CSVTNTGELFF.

The chain couples TRBV10-3 to TRBJ1-2, with D possibly being TRBD1 (6 bases). CDR1 and CDR2 (germline): ENHRY, SYGVKD. Trimming stripped 2 bases from V and 1 base from J, with 14 bases between. The CDR3 has 16 residues. The CDR3 is CAISEQRTDFNYGYTF. CDR3 DNA: TGTGCCATCAGTGAGCAGAGGACAGACTTTAACTATGGCTACACCTTC.

The table lists this clone with a count of one. The chain uses TRBV27 and TRBJ2-7; 7 nucleotides align to TRBD1. V trimming: 3 bases; J trimming: 4 bases; junction bases outside the gene matches: 12. CDR1 and CDR2 (germline): MNHEY, SMNVEV (reference sequence). The CDR3 loop spans 16 amino acids. The CDR3 loop is CASSFGPGTESYEQYF. Written as DNA, the CDR3 is TGTGCCAGCAGTTTTGGGCCCGGGACAGAATCTTACGAGCAGTACTTC.

V and J are TRBV7-5 and TRBJ2-1; whether TRBD1, the table's D call, matches the DNA was not checked. TRBV7-5 has pseudogene status. CDR3 length equals 12 residues. CDR3 DNA: TGTGCCAGCAGGCCACAGACAGGGGGCGAGTTCTTC. It encodes CASRPQTGGEFF.

This clone was seen only a few times. V usage is TRBV29-1 and J usage is TRBJ2-3; D gene ambiguous. This CDR3 is built from 16 residues. V was cut by 4 bases and J by 0 bases, with 17 bases left in between. CDR1 SQVTM and CDR2 ANQGSEA come from the germline V gene. The CDR3 region is CSVVPLLGASTDTQYF. In DNA, the CDR3 is TGCAGCGTTGTCCCACTACTTGGTGCTAGCACAGATACGCAGTATTTT.

The chain recombines TRBV27 with TRBJ2-2; no clear D gene. Germline CDR1 is MNHEY and CDR2 is SMNVEV (reference sequence). This CDR3 spans 14 amino acids. V shed 2 bases and J shed 1 base, with 5 bases lying between them. This CDR3 is CASSLVRNTGELFF. The CDR3 DNA sequence: TGTGCCAGCAGTTTAGTAAGGAACACCGGGGAGCTGTTTTTT.

The chain links TRBV30 to TRBJ2-7; the match to TRBD2 covers 14 bases. Trimming took 6 bases from V and 7 from J; bases not matched to a gene: 5. Germline V CDR1 and CDR2: GTSNPN, SVGIG (reference sequence). The CDR3 has 13 amino acids. The CDR3 region has the DNA TGTGCCTGTCCGGGACTAGCGGGAGTTGAGCAGTACTTC. It specifies CACPGLAGVEQYF.

This chain connects TRBV7-2 to TRBJ1-4; D unclear. CDR3 length: 16 residues. The V gene's germline CDR1 is SGHTA and CDR2 FQGNSA. V dropped 2 bases and J dropped 11 bases, with 21 bases sitting between them. The CDR3 sequence: CASSLPGTTPLGKLFF. CDR3 DNA sequence: TGTGCCAGCAGCTTACCCGGTACAACCCCCTTAGGGAAACTGTTTTTT.

The rearrangement joins TRBV7-2 to TRBJ1-5; D perhaps matches TRBD1 (6 bases). The CDR3 contains 16 residues. The germline gives CDR1 SGHTA, CDR2 FQGNSA. V was shortened by 6 bases and J by 2 bases, with 17 bases between the two germline ends. CDR3 bases: TGTGCCAGCAGTCGCCACAGGGAGATTGGCAATCAGCCCCAGCATTTT. Protein sequence: CASSRHREIGNQPQHF.

In its sample, this clone ranks as medium-sized. The J gene is TRBJ2-2, the V gene TRBV4-3; D is undetermined. CDR1 and CDR2 from the germline V gene are LGHNA and YSLEER. The CDR3 totals 14 residues. Trimming stripped 2 bases from V and 1 base from J, with 5 bases between. The CDR3 loop is CASSQYGNTGELFF. The CDR3 nucleotides are TGCGCCAGCAGCCAATATGGGAACACCGGGGAGCTGTTTTTT.

V and J are TRBV9 and TRBJ2-2; no clear D. Germline assignment: CDR1 SGDLS and CDR2 YYNGEE. The germline V and J ends were trimmed by 3 bases and 1 base, with 10 bases remaining between them. The CDR3 runs 15 residues. CDR3 nucleotides: TGTGCCAGCAGCGGGAACCTTTTGAACACCGGGGAGCTGTTTTTT. Translating it yields CASSGNLLNTGELFF.

V is TRBV9 and J is TRBJ2-7; 8 bases fit TRBD1. The CDR3 is made up of 15 amino acids. Germline V lookup: CDR1 SGDLS, CDR2 YYNGEE. V dropped 4 bases and J dropped 4; count of bases not matched to a gene: 10. Here the CDR3 reads CASSPADRDFYEQYF. The CDR3 region has the DNA TGTGCCAGCAGCCCAGCGGACAGGGACTTTTACGAGCAGTACTTC.

V usage is TRBV11-3 and J usage is TRBJ2-3; 12 bases fit TRBD1. The CDR3 has 16 residues. Trimming removed 5 bases from V and 6 bases from J; junction bases left unmatched: 9. CDR1 and CDR2 from the germline V gene are SGHNT and YENEEA. CDR3 in DNA: TGTGCCAGCAGCACTCCGGGACAGGGGGCTAGGGATACGCAGTATTTT. Protein product: CASSTPGQGARDTQYF. Together with reference TRBV11-3 and TRBJ2-3, the CDR3 gives the full variable domain: EAGVVQSPRYKIIEKKQPVAFWCNPISGHNTLYWYLQNLGQGPELLIRYENEEAVDDSQLPKDRFSAERLKGVDSTLKIQPAELGDSAVYLCASSTPGQGARDTQYFGPGTRLTVL.

The V and J genes are TRBV27 and TRBJ2-3, with TRBD2 matching 9 bases. The ends lost 5 bases at V and 2 bases at J; junction bases unmatched: 5. The length of the CDR3 is 15 residues. Per germline, CDR1 MNHEY and CDR2 SMNVEV (reference sequence). The CDR3 sequence is CASSPLAGFTDTQYF. CDR3 nucleotide sequence: TGTGCCAGCAGTCCTCTAGCGGGGTTCACAGATACGCAGTATTTT.

The chain couples TRBV2 to TRBJ1-5; TRBD1 matches 10 bases. After removal of 6 bases from V and 7 bases from J, the junction contained 9 bases not matched to a gene. CDR3 length equals 15 residues. The germline CDR1 and CDR2 sequences are SNHLY and FYNNEI. CDR3 residues: CASSADRGQGQPQHF. In DNA form, the CDR3 reads TGTGCCAGCAGCGCTGACAGGGGGCAGGGGCAGCCCCAGCATTTT.

This chain joins TRBV6-5 and TRBJ2-3, with D tentatively TRBD1 (6 bases). CDR1 is MNHEY, CDR2 SVGAGI, per germline. This CDR3 region has 15 residues. V lost 6 bases, J lost 3 bases, and 16 bases lay in between. The CDR3 nucleotides read TGTGCCAGCAGCGACAGGAGAGTTTGGACAGATACGCAGTATTTT. Protein sequence: CASSDRRVWTDTQYF.

This clone was recorded once. The chain recombines TRBV30 with TRBJ1-2, with TRBD1 as a possible D gene (5 bases). Looked up from germline, CDR1 is GTSNPN and CDR2 is SVGIG (reference sequence). Trimming removed 0 bases at V and 8 bases at J, with 19 bases between. The CDR3 runs to 15 residues. CDR3 bases: TGTGCCTGGAGTGTATCTTACAGGCCAGAGGGCGGCTACACCTTC. This encodes CAWSVSYRPEGGYTF.

The chain recombines TRBV9 with TRBJ1-1; D ambiguous. The V gene lost 4 bases and the J gene lost 7 bases, with 11 bases spanning the gap. CDR1 is SGDLS, CDR2 YYNGEE, per germline. There are 12 residues in the CDR3. The CDR3 sequence: CASSPRTDEAFF. For the CDR3, the DNA is TGTGCCAGCAGCCCCCGGACGGATGAAGCTTTCTTT.

The V call is TRBV5-1, the J call TRBJ2-5; 11 nucleotides match TRBD2. Germline assignment: CDR1 SGHRS and CDR2 YFSETQ. The CDR3 totals 17 residues. V was pared by 0 bases and J by 1 base, with 5 bases of the junction left unmatched. CDR3 region: CASSLGPGTSGQETQYF. CDR3 sequence (DNA): TGCGCCAGCAGCTTGGGTCCAGGGACTAGCGGCCAAGAGACCCAGTACTTC.

The V gene is TRBV28, the J gene TRBJ2-7, with a possible D match to TRBD1 (6 bases). Per germline, CDR1 MDHEN and CDR2 SYDVKM. Deletions cut 5 bases from V and 2 bases from J, with 22 bases between. The CDR3 length is 17 residues. CDR3 sequence: CASSTPPFSGTPYEQYF. DNA of the CDR3: TGTGCCAGCAGTACCCCCCCCTTCTCGGGGACACCCTACGAGCAGTACTTC.

This rearrangement joins TRBV6-5 to TRBJ1-5; TRBD1 agrees at 7 bases. J was trimmed by 9 bases and V by 6 bases; bases with no gene match: 8. This CDR3 region has 13 residues. CDR1 is MNHEY and CDR2 is SVGAGI in the germline V gene. In DNA, the CDR3 is TGTGCCAGCAGCGACAGGGCGTACGGGCCCCAGCATTTT. This codes for CASSDRAYGPQHF.

The CDR3 DNA is TGTGCCAGCTCACCGGGACTAGGGCAAAACGAGCAGTACTTC. This translates into CASSPGLGQNEQYF. The V call is TRBV18, the J call TRBJ2-7; TRBD2 aligns across 8 bases. Germline CDR1 and CDR2: KGHSH and LQKENI. Losses at the gene ends were 3 bases for V and 5 bases for J; bases not matched to a gene: 6. This CDR3 is 14 amino acids long. The full variable domain, rest sourced from reference TRBV18 and TRBJ2-7, is NAGVMQNPRHLVRRRGQEARLRCSPMKGHSHVYWYRQLPEEGLKFMVYLQKENIIDESGMPKERFSAEFPKEGPSILRIQQVVRGDSAAYFCASSPGLGQNEQYFGPGTRLTVT.

The chain employs TRBV5-5 and TRBJ2-5; D gene uncertain. Trimming cost V 4 bases and J 5 bases, with 15 bases left between them. The CDR3 covers 14 residues. Germline V gene lookup returns CDR1 SGHKS and CDR2 YYEKEE (reference sequence). DNA of the CDR3: TGTGCCAGCAGCCACCGGGTCTCTGGGGAGACCCAGTACTTC. Translated, it gives CASSHRVSGETQYF. Full variable domain (missing parts from reference TRBV5-5 and TRBJ2-5): DAGVTQSPTHLIKTRGQQVTLRCSPISGHKSVSWYQQVLGQGPQFIFQYYEKEERGRGNFPDRFSARQFPNYSSELNVNALLLGDSALYLCASSHRVSGETQYFGPGTRLLVL.

This chain links TRBV28 with TRBJ2-7; D could derive from TRBD1 or TRBD2 (7 bases each). The CDR3 has 12 residues. CDR1 and CDR2 (germline): MDHEN, SYDVKM. The V and J ends lost 5 bases and 4 bases respectively, with 9 bases between them. CDR3: CASSQGGYEQYF. In nucleotides, the CDR3 is TGTGCCAGCAGTCAGGGGGGGTACGAGCAGTACTTC. Drawing the rest from reference TRBV28 and TRBJ2-7, the complete variable domain is DVKVTQSSRYLVKRTGEKVFLECVQDMDHENMFWYRQDPGLGLRLIYFSYDVKMKEKGDIPEGYSVSREKKERFSLILESASTNQTSMYLCASSQGGYEQYFGPGTRLTVT.

J is TRBJ1-6 and V is TRBV19; maybe TRBD1 (5 bases). Germline V gene sequence: CDR1 LNHDA, CDR2 SQIVND (reference sequence). The CDR3 has 15 amino acids. Trimming shortened V by 3 bases and J by 7 bases, and 13 bases separated the two germline ends. CDR3 in DNA: TGTGCCAGTAGTATTGTCTGGGGGGGGAATTCACCCCTCCACTTT. Protein sequence: CASSIVWGGNSPLHF.

The chain combines TRBV7-6 with TRBJ2-7; 11 bases fit TRBD1. This CDR3 comprises 18 residues. The V segment lost 5 bases and the J segment 6 bases; nucleotides outside the gene matches: 18. Per germline, CDR1 SGHVS and CDR2 FNYEAQ. In nucleotides, the CDR3 is TGTGCCAGCAGCCGGGCGGTGGGGACAGGGGGGGGCTTTGTCGAGCAGTACTTC. Its protein product is CASSRAVGTGGGFVEQYF.

The V and J genes are TRBV14 and TRBJ2-3, with D perhaps assigned TRBD1 or TRBD2 (5 bases each). Germline values: CDR1 SGHDN, CDR2 FVKESK. The CDR3 sequence is 15 residues long. V lost 0 bases and J 4 bases, leaving 11 bases between the germline ends. CDR3 nucleotides: TGTGCCAGCAGCCAAGACTGGGGGAGCGCAGATACGCAGTATTTT. Protein sequence: CASSQDWGSADTQYF.

This sequence joins TRBV7-8 and TRBJ2-1, with TRBD2 matching over 13 bases. The CDR3 consists of 15 residues. CDR1 is SGHVS and CDR2 is FQNEAQ in the germline V gene. Germline trimming cut 3 bases from V and 9 bases from J; bases unmatched to any gene: 5. DNA for the CDR3: TGTGCCAGCAGCTTCCGACTAGCGGGAGGTCCTGAGCAGTTCTTC. Its translation: CASSFRLAGGPEQFF.

Relative to its sample, this clone is medium-sized. V usage is TRBV19 and J usage is TRBJ1-1; no clear D gene. The V gene's germline CDR1 is LNHDA and CDR2 SQIVND (reference sequence). Trimming pared 1 base from V and 8 bases from J, leaving 14 bases between. The CDR3 covers 14 residues. The CDR3 spells CASSIGEMSSEAFF. The CDR3 nucleotides are TGTGCCAGTAGTATAGGTGAGATGTCTTCGGAAGCTTTCTTT.

In its sample, this clone was seen once. This chain links TRBV10-3 with TRBJ2-5; TRBD1 agrees at 11 bases. The CDR3 is 16 residues long. The ends lost 8 bases at V and 2 bases at J; junction bases unmatched: 10. The germline V gene has CDR1 ENHRY and CDR2 SYGVKD. The CDR3 DNA reads as TGTGCCATCGCTACCGGGGACAGGGGGTTTCAAGAGACCCAGTACTTC. This encodes CAIATGDRGFQETQYF.